The 13 T cell receptor beta chains below were found in one sample sequenced in a study of blood T cell repertoires in COVID-19 (dated by TCRdb to 2020 to 2021). The library came from the immunoSEQ multiplex PCR assay. Here the immuneACCESS table is served through TCRdb, limited to in-frame sequences with V and J called. Missing clones are a known gap in these copies; in checked studies unresolved V genes cover under half, and the rest lacks a known reason. This sample is represented by about 310,000 clones; around 87% of them were singletons. The ten biggest clones cover 1% of the sample. What was sequenced was peripheral blood. Receptors originate from a man in his forties or fifties with active or convalescent COVID-19.

The V gene is TRBV27, the J gene TRBJ2-1; 8 bases are shared with TRBD1. The CDR3 contains 15 residues. Germline V CDR1 and CDR2: MNHEY, SMNVEV (reference sequence). The V and J ends lost 1 base and 5 bases, in that order; junction bases with no gene match: 4. The CDR3 spells CASSLLRDRNNEQFF. For the CDR3, the DNA is TGTGCCAGCAGTTTATTGAGGGACAGGAACAATGAGCAGTTCTTC.

This clone was counted ten times or more. The genes are TRBV18 and TRBJ2-1; 9 nucleotides line up with TRBD2. J lost 12 bases, V lost 2 bases, and 11 bases had no gene match. The CDR3 length is 15 residues. From germline, CDR1 is KGHSH and CDR2 LQKENI. The CDR3 nucleotides read TGTGCCAGCTCACCAACTGCGGGGGGGGCAAAGAGGCAGTTCTTC. It encodes CASSPTAGGAKRQFF.

This chain uses TRBV28 with TRBJ2-1; the D gene is possibly TRBD1 (6 bases). Germline V lookup: CDR1 MDHEN, CDR2 SYDVKM. The V end lost 4 bases, the J end lost 0 bases, and 10 bases lay between the germline ends. The CDR3 is 15 amino acids. In nucleotides, the CDR3 is TGTGCCAGCAGTTCCAGGGGTAGCTCCTACAATGAGCAGTTCTTC. Protein: CASSSRGSSYNEQFF. The full variable domain, with the rest looked up from reference TRBV28 and TRBJ2-1, is DVKVTQSSRYLVKRTGEKVFLECVQDMDHENMFWYRQDPGLGLRLIYFSYDVKMKEKGDIPEGYSVSREKKERFSLILESASTNQTSMYLCASSSRGSSYNEQFFGPGTRLTVL.

The chain employs TRBV20-1 and TRBJ1-5; D possibly corresponds to TRBD1 (6 bases). Germline V gene lookup returns CDR1 DFQATT and CDR2 SNEGSKA (reference sequence). The CDR3 runs 16 residues. Trimming took 3 bases from V and 8 from J, leaving 23 bases between them. Here the CDR3 DNA reads TGCAGTGCTAGTCGAACAGGGTCAAGAGGAATAAAGCCCCAGCATTTT. Its translation is CSASRTGSRGIKPQHF.

V and J are TRBV7-9 and TRBJ1-1; D gene unclear. Germline lookup yields CDR1 SEHNR and CDR2 FQNEAQ (reference sequence). The V gene lost 0 bases and the J gene lost 10 bases, with 30 bases spanning the gap. CDR3 length: 19 residues. CDR3 nucleotides: TGTGCCAGCAGCTTAGCGGATTGGGAAGGACTGTCTGGGAAGGCCAGAGCTTTCTTT. It specifies CASSLADWEGLSGKARAFF.

V usage is TRBV7-2 and J usage is TRBJ2-5; weak D call: TRBD2 (6 bases). Trimming cost V 5 bases and J 2 bases, with 15 bases left between them. Germline V lookup: CDR1 SGHTA, CDR2 FQGNSA. The CDR3 has 15 residues. The CDR3 DNA sequence: TGTGCCAGCAGCGTAAACGCCGGGACTCAAGAGACCCAGTACTTC. Protein sequence: CASSVNAGTQETQYF.

V usage is TRBV14 and J usage is TRBJ1-2; D is undetermined. CDR1 and CDR2 from the germline V gene are SGHDN and FVKESK. CDR3 length: 13 residues. The V end was cut by 1 base, the J end by 1 base, with 4 bases between. The DNA of the CDR3 is TGTGCCAGCAGCCAAGTCCGTAACTATGGCTACACCTTC. It yields the protein CASSQVRNYGYTF.

This clone was observed a handful of times. Other DNA sequences of this sample code for an identical CDR3. The CDR3 spells CASSLIGGSSYEQYF. In DNA, the CDR3 is TGTGCCAGCAGCTTAATAGGGGGTTCTTCCTACGAGCAGTACTTC. V and J are TRBV7-3 and TRBJ2-7; D is perhaps TRBD1 (6 bases). Trimming removed 1 base from V and 1 base from J, with 11 bases in between. The length of the CDR3 is 15 residues. CDR1 is SGHTA and CDR2 is FQGTGA in the germline V gene. Combining the CDR3 with reference TRBV7-3 and TRBJ2-7 gives the whole variable domain GAGVSQTPSNKVTEKGKYVELRCDPISGHTALYWYRQSLGQGPEFLIYFQGTGAADDSGLPNDRFFAVRPEGSVSTLKIQRTERGDSAVYLCASSLIGGSSYEQYFGPGTRLTVT.

The chain recombines TRBV9 with TRBJ1-1; no clear D. Germline V gives CDR1 SGDLS, CDR2 YYNGEE. V was cut by 5 bases and J by 5 bases, with 13 bases left in between. This CDR3 comprises 13 residues. The CDR3 DNA is TGTGCCAGCAGTGGGTCAGGTTTGACTGAAGCTTTCTTT. Encoded protein: CASSGSGLTEAFF.

The chain combines TRBV29-1 with TRBJ2-2, with TRBD1 as a possible D gene (5 bases). The CDR3 runs to 12 residues. V was shortened by 4 bases and J by 6 bases, with 9 bases between the two germline ends. Germline CDR1 is SQVTM and CDR2 is ANQGSEA. The DNA for the CDR3 is TGCAGCGTTGGCAGGGTATCCGGGGAGCTGTTTTTT. Its protein product is CSVGRVSGELFF.

V usage is TRBV5-4 and J usage is TRBJ2-2; 8 bases are a match to TRBD1. Unmatched junction bases numbered 11, after V lost 5 bases and J lost 5 bases. The CDR3 extends over 16 amino acids. The germline V gene has CDR1 SGHNT and CDR2 YYREEE (reference sequence). This chain's CDR3 is CASRKPGQEETGELFF. CDR3 nucleotides: TGTGCCAGCAGGAAACCGGGACAGGAAGAAACCGGGGAGCTGTTTTTT.

This clone was recorded only once. This sequence joins TRBV2 and TRBJ1-5; D possibly corresponds to TRBD1 (5 bases). The CDR3 is 14 residues long. The V gene's germline CDR1 is SNHLY and CDR2 FYNNEI. Trimming stripped 7 bases from V and 0 bases from J, with 10 bases between. The CDR3 protein is CASTWTLSNQPQHF. Here the CDR3 DNA reads TGTGCCAGCACCTGGACACTTAGCAATCAGCCCCAGCATTTT.

The CDR3 region has the DNA TGTGCCTGGAAAGGATGGGCCGGGGCCAACGTCCTGACTTTC. Translated, it gives CAWKGWAGANVLTF. V gene TRBV30 combines with J gene TRBJ2-6; D remains ambiguous. The germline CDR1 and CDR2 sequences are GTSNPN and SVGIG (reference sequence). CDR3 length: 14 amino acids. Trimming removed 4 bases from V and 4 bases from J, with 11 bases in between. Filled out from reference TRBV30 and TRBJ2-6, the complete variable domain reads SQTIHQWPATLVQPVGSPLSLECTVEGTSNPNLYWYRQAAGRGLQLLFYSVGIGQISSEVPQNLSASRPQDRQFILSSKKLLLSDSGFYLCAWKGWAGANVLTFGAGSRLTVL.